This passage covers 25 T cell receptor beta chains from one sample sequenced in a study of cytomegalovirus exposure and HLA in healthy donors. The PCR was carried out with 60 Vbeta primers and 13 Jbeta primers. The repertoire was sequenced with immunoSEQ multiplex PCR; TCRdb's copy has only in-frame clones and lacks some. The sample carries approximately 110,000 clones, about 64% recorded once. The sequenced sample was PBMCs. The receptors shown here come from a man aged 18 to 30 in good health and CMV-seropositive.

The sample holds one count of this clone. The genes are TRBV7-9 and TRBJ2-7; no definite D call. From germline, CDR1 is SEHNR and CDR2 FQNEAQ (reference sequence). CDR3 length: 12 amino acids. V was shortened by 5 bases and J by 7 bases, with 12 bases between the two germline ends. The CDR3 DNA sequence: TGTGCCAGCAGCCCCGCGAAGTGGGAGCAGTACTTC. This translates into CASSPAKWEQYF.

The chain combines TRBV7-9 with TRBJ1-2, with 10 nucleotides matching TRBD1. The CDR3 is 15 residues long. Per the germline V gene, CDR1 is SEHNR and CDR2 is FQNEAQ (reference sequence). V trimming: 0 bases; J trimming: 8 bases; junction bases outside the gene matches: 6. The CDR3, as DNA: TGTGCCAGCAGCTTAGCCGGGACAGGGGTCATAGGCTACACCTTC. This codes for CASSLAGTGVIGYTF.

The V and J genes are TRBV7-8 and TRBJ2-2; tentative D call: TRBD1 (6 bases). Germline V CDR1 and CDR2: SGHVS, FQNEAQ. V was trimmed by 3 bases and J by 7 bases, leaving 12 bases between them. The CDR3 contains 14 residues. In nucleotides, the CDR3 is TGTGCCAGCAGCTTCCTGGGGGCCCACGGGGAGCTGTTTTTT. As protein: CASSFLGAHGELFF.

The chain couples TRBV6-1 to TRBJ2-7, with TRBD2 matching over 7 bases. From germline, CDR1 is MNHNS and CDR2 SASEGT. Germline trimming cut 1 base from V and 1 base from J; bases unmatched to any gene: 4. CDR3 length: 15 amino acids. CDR3 DNA: TGTGCCAGCAGTGAAGAGGCTAGCGGATCCTACGAGCAGTACTTC. Translating gives CASSEEASGSYEQYF.

The chain links TRBV4-1 to TRBJ2-2; 7 positions match TRBD1. The CDR3 runs to 12 residues. The germline V gene has CDR1 MGHRA and CDR2 YSYEKL. V lost 5 bases, J lost 6 bases, and 0 bases stayed unmatched. CDR3: CASSTGAGELFF. CDR3 sequence (DNA): TGCGCCAGCAGCACAGGGGCCGGGGAGCTGTTTTTT.

V usage is TRBV27 and J usage is TRBJ2-2, with D unclear. V gave up 1 base and J gave up 3 bases, with 15 bases separating them. The CDR3 contains 17 residues. Germline V lookup: CDR1 MNHEY, CDR2 SMNVEV (reference sequence). Here the CDR3 reads CASSLFGQAPDTGELFF. In DNA, the CDR3 is TGTGCCAGCAGTTTATTTGGGCAGGCGCCGGACACCGGGGAGCTGTTTTTT.

About this clone: An end of the junction does not agree with germline; a read error may underlie this. The V call is TRBV19, the J call TRBJ1-2; D may be TRBD1 (6 bases). The CDR3 has 16 amino acids. CDR1 is LNHDA, CDR2 SQIVND, per germline (reference sequence). CDR3 region: CASFTGSSLQPYDYTF. The DNA of the CDR3 is TGTGCCAGTTTTACAGGGTCATCCCTGCAACCTTATGACTACACCTTC.

This clone turned up a few times. This chain connects TRBV6-5 to TRBJ1-1; 10 bases align to TRBD1. After removal of 2 bases from V and 1 base from J, the junction contained 1 base not matched to a gene. Per the germline V gene, CDR1 is MNHEY and CDR2 is SVGAGI. The CDR3 spans 15 residues. The CDR3 region has the DNA TGTGCCAGCAGTTACGACAGGGGGCAGAACACTGAAGCTTTCTTT. Protein: CASSYDRGQNTEAFF.

The chain links TRBV7-9 to TRBJ2-1; 7 bases are shared with TRBD1. In germline, CDR1 is SEHNR, CDR2 FQNEAQ (reference sequence). This CDR3 has 14 amino acids. The CDR3 protein is CAITRRRDSNEQFF. The CDR3 region has the DNA TGTGCGATCACCCGTCGCCGGGACAGCAATGAGCAGTTCTTC.

This clone was observed a few times. The chain links TRBV28 to TRBJ2-7, with 7 bases aligning to TRBD2. V lost 6 bases, J lost 5 bases, and 4 bases stayed unmatched. The CDR3 extends over 12 amino acids. Looked up from germline, CDR1 is MDHEN and CDR2 is SYDVKM. The CDR3 DNA follows: TGTGCCAGCAGCCAACGGGGGGACGAGCAGTACGTC. Encoded protein: CASSQRGDEQYV.

This clone was observed once. This rearrangement joins TRBV7-6 to TRBJ2-2, with 12 positions matching TRBD1. The germline CDR1 and CDR2 sequences are SGHVS and FNYEAQ. The CDR3 covers 18 residues. With 5 bases clipped from V and 4 bases from J, the junction kept 11 bases outside the gene matches. The CDR3 DNA sequence: TGTGCCAGCAGCCCAAACTGGGGACAGGGGGCGACCACCGGGGAGCTGTTTTTT. The encoded protein is CASSPNWGQGATTGELFF.

V is TRBV5-1 and J is TRBJ1-5; a weak D match, TRBD1 (6 bases). V was shortened by 0 bases and J by 0 bases, with 7 bases between the two germline ends. Germline V gene data show CDR1 as SGHRS and CDR2 as YFSETQ. This CDR3 spans 15 amino acids. This chain's CDR3 is CASSLEGDSNQPQHF. DNA of the CDR3: TGCGCCAGCAGCTTGGAGGGGGATAGCAATCAGCCCCAGCATTTT.

The chain joins TRBV9 to TRBJ2-1; unclear D gene. V gave up 2 bases and J gave up 6 bases, with 9 bases separating them. CDR3 length: 13 amino acids. The germline V gene has CDR1 SGDLS and CDR2 YYNGEE. Here the CDR3 DNA reads TGTGCCAGCAGCGTCTACCCGTCCAATGAGCAGTTCTTC. Its translation: CASSVYPSNEQFF.

V usage is TRBV28 and J usage is TRBJ1-2, with 7 nucleotides matching TRBD1. The CDR3 runs to 14 residues. J lost 3 bases, V lost 5 bases, and 6 bases had no gene match. The V gene's germline CDR1 is MDHEN and CDR2 SYDVKM. The CDR3, as DNA: TGTGCCAGCAGTAGAGGGGGCGTCGACTATGGCTACACCTTC. Its translation: CASSRGGVDYGYTF.

This sequence joins TRBV4-1 and TRBJ2-7, with 9 bases that match TRBD1. The CDR3 totals 15 residues. The V segment lost 6 bases and the J segment 4 bases; nucleotides outside the gene matches: 10. Per germline, CDR1 MGHRA and CDR2 YSYEKL. CDR3 sequence (DNA): TGCGCCAGCAGTCTCGAAACAGGGGGCGTTTACGAGCAGTACTTC. Protein sequence: CASSLETGGVYEQYF.

This sequence joins TRBV28 and TRBJ1-5; 8 bases match TRBD1. Per germline, CDR1 MDHEN and CDR2 SYDVKM. The CDR3 has 15 residues. After removal of 7 bases from V and 0 bases from J, the junction contained 5 bases not matched to a gene. CDR3 region: CASTQGVYSNQPQHF. The DNA of the CDR3 is TGTGCCAGCACACAGGGGGTATATAGCAATCAGCCCCAGCATTTT.

This chain joins TRBV4-1 and TRBJ1-6; the D is unclear. CDR1 and CDR2 from the germline V gene are MGHRA and YSYEKL. Deletions cut 3 bases from V and 6 bases from J, with 3 bases between. This CDR3 comprises 12 residues. CDR3 nucleotides: TGCGCCAGCAGCCAGGCTAATTCACCCCTCCACTTT. Translation: CASSQANSPLHF.

The chain employs TRBV6-5 and TRBJ2-7, with 9 bases aligning to TRBD2. Trimming cost V 6 bases and J 5 bases; bases outside gene matches: 8. CDR1 MNHEY and CDR2 SVGAGI come from the germline V gene. The CDR3 covers 14 residues. The CDR3 sequence: CASRRGGGANEQYF. DNA for the CDR3: TGTGCCAGCAGGCGGGGCGGGGGGGCGAACGAGCAGTACTTC.

The rearrangement joins TRBV6-5 to TRBJ1-5; TRBD1 aligns across 11 bases. Germline trimming cut 5 bases from V and 9 bases from J; bases unmatched to any gene: 6. The germline V gene has CDR1 MNHEY and CDR2 SVGAGI. CDR3 length: 14 residues. The CDR3: CASSRTGTGGPQHF. CDR3 nucleotides: TGTGCCAGCAGTAGGACCGGGACAGGGGGGCCCCAGCATTTT.

At least ten counts were recorded for this clone. The chain uses TRBV6-5 and TRBJ1-5, with D possibly being TRBD1 (6 bases). CDR1 is MNHEY and CDR2 is SVGAGI in the germline V gene. The V and J ends lost 4 bases and 9 bases respectively, with 10 bases between them. The CDR3 is made up of 12 amino acids. The DNA of the CDR3 is TGTGCCAGCAGTTGGGGACATCGGCCCCAGCATTTT. Its translation is CASSWGHRPQHF.

The genes are TRBV2 and TRBJ1-1; the match to TRBD1 covers 10 bases. V lost 6 bases to trimming and J lost 7 bases; unmatched junction nucleotides: 8. In germline, CDR1 is SNHLY, CDR2 FYNNEI. CDR3 length: 14 residues. DNA of the CDR3: TGTGCCAGCAGCCGGGACAGGGGATCGGGTGAAGCTTTCTTT. Its translation: CASSRDRGSGEAFF.

The chain combines TRBV9 with TRBJ2-3, with a weak D call TRBD1 (6 bases). The CDR3 is 14 residues long. Trimming cost V 4 bases and J 0 bases, with 9 bases left between them. Looked up from germline, CDR1 is SGDLS and CDR2 is YYNGEE. The CDR3 here is CASSLTGSTDTQYF. The CDR3 DNA sequence: TGTGCCAGCAGCCTTACAGGGAGCACAGATACGCAGTATTTT.

This clone has only a few counts. The V call is TRBV30, the J call TRBJ2-5, with a possible D match to TRBD1 (5 bases). V shed 5 bases and J shed 2 bases, with 9 bases lying between them. CDR1 and CDR2 from the germline V gene are GTSNPN and SVGIG (reference sequence). The CDR3 spans 12 residues. CDR3 loop: CAWEQVQETQYF. CDR3 coding DNA: TGTGCCTGGGAACAGGTTCAAGAGACCCAGTACTTC. The complete variable domain, with remaining parts taken from reference TRBV30 and TRBJ2-5, reads SQTIHQWPATLVQPVGSPLSLECTVEGTSNPNLYWYRQAAGRGLQLLFYSVGIGQISSEVPQNLSASRPQDRQFILSSKKLLLSDSGFYLCAWEQVQETQYFGPGTRLLVL.

The CDR3 region is CASSPNTGGYYEQYV. The CDR3 coding sequence is TGTGCCAGCAGTCCTAATACAGGGGGCTACTACGAGCAGTACGTC. The V call is TRBV6-5, the J call TRBJ2-7; 9 nucleotides line up with TRBD1. The V segment lost 5 bases and the J segment 3 bases; nucleotides outside the gene matches: 8. The CDR3 loop spans 15 amino acids. Per the germline V gene, CDR1 is MNHEY and CDR2 is SVGAGI.

CDR3 in DNA: TGTGCTAGTGGTTTGTACCCGGGACTAGCTGTAGATACGCAGTATTTT. It is translated as CASGLYPGLAVDTQYF. The chain uses TRBV12-5 and TRBJ2-3; 9 bases are a match to TRBD2. The CDR3 sequence is 16 residues long. The trim removed 2 bases at V and 5 bases at J, leaving 8 bases unmatched. Germline V gene data show CDR1 as LGHNT and CDR2 as FRNRAP.